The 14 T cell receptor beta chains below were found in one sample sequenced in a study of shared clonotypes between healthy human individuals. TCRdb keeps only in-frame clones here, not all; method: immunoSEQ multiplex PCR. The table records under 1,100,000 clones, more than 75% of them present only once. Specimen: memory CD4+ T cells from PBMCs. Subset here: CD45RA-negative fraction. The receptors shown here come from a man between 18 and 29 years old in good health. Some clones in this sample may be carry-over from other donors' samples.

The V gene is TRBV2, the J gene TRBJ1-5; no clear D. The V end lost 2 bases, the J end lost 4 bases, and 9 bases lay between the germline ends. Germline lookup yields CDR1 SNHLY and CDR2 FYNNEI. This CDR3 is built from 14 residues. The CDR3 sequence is CASSEMFGNQPQHF. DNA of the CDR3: TGTGCCAGCAGTGAAATGTTCGGGAATCAGCCCCAGCATTTT.

CDR3 DNA: TGTGCCAGCAGCGTAGGTTCGAGCGGGTATTACAATGAGCAGTTCTTC. Protein sequence: CASSVGSSGYYNEQFF. V and J are TRBV9 and TRBJ2-1; D possibly corresponds to TRBD2 (6 bases). CDR3 length equals 16 residues. Trimming removed 0 bases at V and 4 bases at J, with 14 bases between. Looked up from germline, CDR1 is SGDLS and CDR2 is YYNGEE.

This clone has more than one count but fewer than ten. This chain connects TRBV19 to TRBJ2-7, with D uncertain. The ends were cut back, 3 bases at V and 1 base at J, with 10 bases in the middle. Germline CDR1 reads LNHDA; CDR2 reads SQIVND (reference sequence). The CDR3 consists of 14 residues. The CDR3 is CASSMGQPSYEQYF. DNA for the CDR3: TGTGCCAGTAGTATGGGTCAGCCTTCCTACGAGCAGTACTTC.

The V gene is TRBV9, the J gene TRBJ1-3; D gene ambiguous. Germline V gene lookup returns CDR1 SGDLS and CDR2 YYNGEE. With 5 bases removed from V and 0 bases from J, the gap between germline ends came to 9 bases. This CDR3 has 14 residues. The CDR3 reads CASSGFASGNTIYF. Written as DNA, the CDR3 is TGTGCCAGCAGTGGCTTTGCCTCTGGAAACACCATATATTTT.

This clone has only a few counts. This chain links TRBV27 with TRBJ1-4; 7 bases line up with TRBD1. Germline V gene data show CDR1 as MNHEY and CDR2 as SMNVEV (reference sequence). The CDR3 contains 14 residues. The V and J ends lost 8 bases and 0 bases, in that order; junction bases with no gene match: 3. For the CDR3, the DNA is TGTGCCAGCCCAGGGACAGCAACTAATGAAAAACTGTTTTTT. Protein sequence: CASPGTATNEKLFF.

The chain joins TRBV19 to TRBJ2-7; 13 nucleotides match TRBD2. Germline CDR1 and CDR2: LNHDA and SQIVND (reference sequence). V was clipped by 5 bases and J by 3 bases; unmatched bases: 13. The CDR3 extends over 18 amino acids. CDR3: CASSERARTSGGIYEQYF. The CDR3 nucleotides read TGTGCCAGTAGTGAACGAGCTAGGACTAGCGGGGGCATCTACGAGCAGTACTTC.

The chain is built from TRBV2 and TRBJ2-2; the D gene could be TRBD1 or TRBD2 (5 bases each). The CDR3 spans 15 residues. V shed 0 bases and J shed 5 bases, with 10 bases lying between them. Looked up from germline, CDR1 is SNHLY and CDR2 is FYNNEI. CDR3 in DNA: TGTGCCAGCAGTGAAGCCGGGGCCGGGACCGGGGAGCTGTTTTTT. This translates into CASSEAGAGTGELFF.

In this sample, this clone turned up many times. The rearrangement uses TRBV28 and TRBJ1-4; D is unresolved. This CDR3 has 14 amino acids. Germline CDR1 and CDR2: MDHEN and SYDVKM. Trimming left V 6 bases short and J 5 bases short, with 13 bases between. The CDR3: CASSLTDSNEKLFF. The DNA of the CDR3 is TGTGCCAGCAGCTTAACGGATTCGAATGAAAAACTGTTTTTT.

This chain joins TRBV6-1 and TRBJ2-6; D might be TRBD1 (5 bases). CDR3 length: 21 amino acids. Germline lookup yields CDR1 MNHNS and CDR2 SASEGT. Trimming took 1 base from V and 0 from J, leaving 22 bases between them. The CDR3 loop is CASSEVIRLTDTYSGANVLTF. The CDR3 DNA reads TGTGCCAGCAGTGAAGTCATCCGTTTAACGGACACTTACTCTGGGGCCAACGTCCTGACTTTC.

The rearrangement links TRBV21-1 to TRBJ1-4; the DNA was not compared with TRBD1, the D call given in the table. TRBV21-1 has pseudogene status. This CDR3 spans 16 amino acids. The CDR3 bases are TGTGCCAGCAGCAAAGCCCGGGACAGGGCAAATGAAAAACTGTTTTTT. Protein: CASSKARDRANEKLFF.

CDR3 DNA: TGTGCCAGCAGCTTCAGACCCGGGACTCTATTTGGGGGCTACACCTTC. Encoded protein: CASSFRPGTLFGGYTF. The V gene is TRBV14, the J gene TRBJ1-2; a possible D gene is TRBD1 (5 bases). Germline values: CDR1 SGHDN, CDR2 FVKESK. Trimming shortened V by 5 bases and J by 8 bases, and 24 bases separated the two germline ends. The CDR3 runs 16 residues.

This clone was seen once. The CDR3 spells CASSLRPDRYNEQFF. CDR3 DNA: TGTGCCAGCAGCTTACGACCGGACAGGTACAATGAGCAGTTCTTC. J is TRBJ2-1 and V is TRBV7-2; TRBD1 matches at 7 bases. The CDR3 is 15 amino acids. Losses at the gene ends were 2 bases for V and 4 bases for J; bases not matched to a gene: 5. Germline assignment: CDR1 SGHTA and CDR2 FQGNSA.

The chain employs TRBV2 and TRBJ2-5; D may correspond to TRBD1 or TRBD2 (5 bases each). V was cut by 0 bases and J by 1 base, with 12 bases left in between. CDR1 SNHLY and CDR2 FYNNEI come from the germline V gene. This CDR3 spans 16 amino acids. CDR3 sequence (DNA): TGTGCCAGCAGTGAAGCGCAGGGACCCACCCAAGAGACCCAGTACTTC. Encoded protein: CASSEAQGPTQETQYF.

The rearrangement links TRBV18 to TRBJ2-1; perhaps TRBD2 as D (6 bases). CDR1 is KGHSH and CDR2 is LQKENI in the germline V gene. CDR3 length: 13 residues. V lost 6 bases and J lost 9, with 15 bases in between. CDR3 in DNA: TGTGCCAGCTCGCCGGGAGCCACCGGTGAGCAGTTCTTC. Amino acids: CASSPGATGEQFF.